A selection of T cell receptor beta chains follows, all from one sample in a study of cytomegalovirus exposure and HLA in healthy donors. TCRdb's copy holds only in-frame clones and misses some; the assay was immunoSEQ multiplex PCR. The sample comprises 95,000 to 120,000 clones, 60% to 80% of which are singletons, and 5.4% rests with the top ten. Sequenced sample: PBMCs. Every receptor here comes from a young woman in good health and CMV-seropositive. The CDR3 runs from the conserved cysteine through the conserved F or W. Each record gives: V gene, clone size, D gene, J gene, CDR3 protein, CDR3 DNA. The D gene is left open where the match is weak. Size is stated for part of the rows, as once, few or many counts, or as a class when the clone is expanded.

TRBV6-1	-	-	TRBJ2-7	CASSESAVSYEQYF	TGTGCCAGCAGTGAATCGGCGGTCTCCTACGAGCAGTACTTC
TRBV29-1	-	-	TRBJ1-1	CSGLVQLNTEAFF	TGCAGCGGATTGGTCCAGTTGAACACTGAAGCTTTCTTT
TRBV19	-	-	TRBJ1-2	CASKQTGTGGGYTF	TGTGCCAGTAAGCAAACAGGGACGGGTGGTGGCTACACCTTC
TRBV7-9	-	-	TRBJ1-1	CSSSLGGLEAFF	TGTTCCAGCAGCTTAGGGGGACTTGAAGCTTTCTTT
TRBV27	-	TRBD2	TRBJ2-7	CASSLSAGGYEQYF	TGTGCCAGCAGTTTATCAGCGGGGGGCTACGAGCAGTACTTC
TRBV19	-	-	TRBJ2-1	CASIPTGDNEQFF	TGTGCCAGTATCCCGACTGGAGACAATGAGCAGTTCTTC
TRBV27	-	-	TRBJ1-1	CASGQFPEAFF	TGTGCCAGCGGACAATTCCCTGAAGCTTTCTTT
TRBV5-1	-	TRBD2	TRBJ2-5	CASSPGLAGPKETQYF	TGCGCCAGCAGCCCGGGACTAGCGGGCCCTAAAGAGACCCAGTACTTC
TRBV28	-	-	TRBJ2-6	CASGVGAGGANVLTF	TGTGCCAGCGGCGTTGGTGCAGGTGGGGCCAACGTCCTGACTTTC
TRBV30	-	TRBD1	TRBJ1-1	CALAQGGNTEAFF	TGTGCCCTGGCGCAGGGGGGGAACACTGAAGCTTTCTTT
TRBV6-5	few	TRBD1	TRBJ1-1	CASSVDRGGTEAFF	TGTGCCAGCAGTGTCGACAGGGGGGGCACTGAAGCTTTCTTT
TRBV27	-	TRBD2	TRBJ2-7	CASRTLLGGSSYEQYF	TGTGCCAGCAGGACCCTCTTGGGCGGGAGTTCCTACGAGCAGTACTTC
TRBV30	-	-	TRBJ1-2	CAWTRGRGVGYTF	TGTGCCTGGACAAGGGGGAGGGGAGTTGGCTACACCTTC
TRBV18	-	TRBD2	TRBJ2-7	CASSPATSGGREQYF	TGTGCCAGCTCACCAGCGACTAGCGGGGGGCGGGAGCAGTACTTC
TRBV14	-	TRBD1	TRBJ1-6	CASRQVGQEFSPLHF	TGTGCCAGCAGGCAAGTGGGACAGGAATTCTCACCCCTCCACTTT
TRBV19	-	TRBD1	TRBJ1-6	CASSTHRDSDNSPLHF	TGTGCCAGTAGTACACACCGGGACAGTGATAATTCACCCCTCCACTTT
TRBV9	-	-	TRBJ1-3	CASSVGWGNTIYF	TGTGCCAGCAGCGTAGGTTGGGGCAACACCATATATTTT
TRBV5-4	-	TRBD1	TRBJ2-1	CASSFRTGDYNEQFF	TGTGCCAGCAGCTTCAGGACAGGGGACTACAATGAGCAGTTCTTC
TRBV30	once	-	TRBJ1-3	CAWSRASGNTIYF	TGTGCCTGGAGCCGCGCCTCTGGAAACACCATATATTTT
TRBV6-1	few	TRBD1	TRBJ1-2	CASSVSGTGAPSDGYTF	TGTGCCAGCAGTGTGTCAGGGACAGGGGCACCTTCGGATGGCTACACCTTC
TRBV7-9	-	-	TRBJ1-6	CASSLVLTGAWDSPLHF	TGTGCCAGCAGCTTAGTTTTAACAGGAGCCTGGGATTCACCCCTCCACTTT
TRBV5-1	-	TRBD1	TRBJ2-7	CASSEGLWGTAQYEQYF	TGCGCCAGCAGCGAGGGCCTATGGGGGACAGCACAATACGAGCAGTACTTC
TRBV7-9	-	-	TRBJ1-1	CASSFAGVSTEAFF	TGTGCCAGCAGCTTCGCGGGGGTGAGCACTGAAGCTTTCTTT
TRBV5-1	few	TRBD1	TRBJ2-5	CASSPAGTGEETQYF	TGCGCCAGCAGCCCTGCGGGGACAGGGGAAGAGACCCAGTACTTC
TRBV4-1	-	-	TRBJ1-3	CASSQPLSGNTIYF	TGCGCCAGCAGCCAACCCCTCTCTGGAAACACCATATATTTT
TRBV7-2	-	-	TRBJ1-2	CASSLDDIRRQDYGYTF	TGTGCCAGCAGCTTAGATGATATCAGGAGACAGGACTATGGCTACACCTTC
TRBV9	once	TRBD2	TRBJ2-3	CASSVLLGGGSDTQYF	TGTGCCAGCAGCGTCTTGCTCGGGGGGGGTTCAGATACGCAGTATTTT
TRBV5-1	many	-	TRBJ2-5	CASSLAPAGAQETQYF	TGCGCCAGCAGCTTGGCCCCGGCGGGGGCCCAAGAGACCCAGTACTTC
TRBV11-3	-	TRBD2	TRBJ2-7	CASSPPWWEGGPPYEQYF	TGTGCCAGCAGCCCCCCATGGTGGGAGGGAGGGCCCCCCTACGAGCAGTACTTC